This T cell receptor (beta chain) was obtained from a study of spatial heterogeneity in lung cancer (dated by TCRdb to the late 2010s). Context from the whole study: Samples were obtained from about 69 patients with early-stage, untreated non-small cell lung cancer from the lung TRACERx cohort. Beta-chain transcripts were consistently detected in greater numbers than alpha-chain transcripts, which likely reflects a higher abundance of beta-chain transcripts. The study linked features of the TCR repertoire to counts of nonsynonymous mutations, which were determined by whole-exome sequencing of tumor tissue. Follow-up PBMC samples were sequenced whenever available, with a median time to follow-up of approximately 25 months after resection. In non-small cell lung cancer, the study made a quantitative comparison of TCR alpha and beta repertoires among multiple tumor regions, matched nontumor lung and blood. In the raw uncorrected reads, each unique combination of TCR and UMI appeared more than ten times on average. Both alpha and beta chains were TCR-sequenced in samples taken at surgery, namely 220 tumor regions, fewer than 80 matched nontumor lung samples and just over 55 PBMC samples.

Receptor amplification or capture employed 5' RACE. TCRdb names NextSeq 500 as the instrument used. The TCR library protocol attached a unique molecular identifier to each TCR cDNA molecule to allow correction of PCR and sequencing errors. As for the authors' bioinformatics: TCR identification, UMI-based error correction and CDR3 extraction were performed with Decombinator tools. Expanded TCRs were defined as those above a frequency of 2 per 1,000, corresponding to the top 1% of the tumor frequency distribution. Renyi diversity was computed with the R vegan package after each repertoire had been subsampled 100 times to 5,000 TCRs. To build CDR3 similarity networks, amino acid triplet string-kernel similarity was used, and CDR3s were connected when their pairwise similarity was above 0.82. TCRdb passed the public sequencing reads through fastp at Q25 and MiXCR, retaining productive beta sequences. All rows with the same CDR3 protein become a single entry with the most common DNA and genes. The V and J calls were not made by the authors but by TCRdb's processing. The sample contains around 110,000 distinct CDR3 sequences, less than 15% of them found a single time. 16% of the sample comes from the top ten.

The label giving this sample's time point can be read as: blood at routine non-recurrence follow-up after resection. Without any cell sorting, TCR sequencing was performed on whole RNA extracted either from tumor and nontumor lung tissue or from cryopreserved PBMC samples. Patients were selected for TCR sequencing only if sufficient RNA was available from at least two tumor regions. This clonotype came up many times. Its cognate antigen has yet to be identified. Base qualities are not recorded, but no much larger clone differs from it by a single base. There are 12 amino acids in the CDR3, from cysteine to phenylalanine inclusive. Only the CDR3 portion is preserved as DNA: 36 bases, with reading frame beginning at the first base. Trimming at the junction amounts to 6 bases on V and 6 bases on J, and the germline ends lie 12 bases apart. The germline V gene (reference sequence) yields DFQATT for CDR1 and SNEGSKA for CDR2.

What the authors observed across the whole study: Ubiquitous expanded tumor TCRs were detected in blood more often at tumor resection than at routine follow-up. Additional single-cell paired TCR alpha and beta sequencing was considered necessary to confirm, at a functional level, the hypothesis that regional TCRs recognize regional mutations. Only approximately 15 patients were included in the comparisons of baseline and follow-up blood repertoires.

The TCR comes from a male donor with early-stage non-small cell lung cancer. The V and J segments used are TRBV20-1 and TRBJ2-1; the D gene is perhaps TRBD2, from 5 matching bases. Source: PBMCs, taken at follow-up. The sequenced DNA: TGCAGTGCCACCCCAGGAGGCAATGAGCAGTTCTTC. This yields the protein CSATPGGNEQFF.